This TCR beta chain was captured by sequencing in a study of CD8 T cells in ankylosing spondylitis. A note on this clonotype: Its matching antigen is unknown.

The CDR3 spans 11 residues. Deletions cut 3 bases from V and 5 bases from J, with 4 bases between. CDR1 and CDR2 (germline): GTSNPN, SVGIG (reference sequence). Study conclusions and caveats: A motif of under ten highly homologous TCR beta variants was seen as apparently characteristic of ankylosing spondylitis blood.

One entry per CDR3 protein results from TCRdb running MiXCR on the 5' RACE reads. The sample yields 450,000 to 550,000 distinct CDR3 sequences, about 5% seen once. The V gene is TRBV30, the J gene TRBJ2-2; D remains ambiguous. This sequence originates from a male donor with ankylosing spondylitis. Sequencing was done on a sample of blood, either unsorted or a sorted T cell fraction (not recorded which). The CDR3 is CAWRGTGELFF. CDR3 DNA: TGTGCCTGGAGGGGAACCGGGGAGCTGTTTTTT.